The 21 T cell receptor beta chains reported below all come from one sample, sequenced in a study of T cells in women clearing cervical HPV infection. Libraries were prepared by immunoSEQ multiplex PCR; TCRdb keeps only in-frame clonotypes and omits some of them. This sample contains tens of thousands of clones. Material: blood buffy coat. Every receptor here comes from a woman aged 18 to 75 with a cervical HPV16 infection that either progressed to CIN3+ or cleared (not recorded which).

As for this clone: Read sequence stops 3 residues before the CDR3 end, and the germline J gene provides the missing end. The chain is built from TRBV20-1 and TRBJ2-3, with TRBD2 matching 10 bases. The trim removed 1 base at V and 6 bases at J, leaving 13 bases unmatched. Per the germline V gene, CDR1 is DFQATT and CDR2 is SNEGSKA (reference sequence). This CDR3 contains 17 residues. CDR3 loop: CSARAGLAGESLDTQYF. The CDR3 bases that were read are TGCAGTGCTAGAGCTGGGCTAGCGGGGGAATCCCTGGATACG.

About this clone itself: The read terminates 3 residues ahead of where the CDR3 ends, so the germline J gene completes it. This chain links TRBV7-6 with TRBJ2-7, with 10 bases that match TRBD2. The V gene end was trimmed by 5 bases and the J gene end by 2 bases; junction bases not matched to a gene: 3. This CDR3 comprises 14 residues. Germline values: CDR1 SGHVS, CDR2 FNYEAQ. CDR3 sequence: CASSPGLAAYEQYF. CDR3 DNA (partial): TGTGCCAGCAGCCCTGGACTAGCGGCCTACGAG.

CDR3 residues: CASSSMRGLEQYF. The CDR3 bases that were read are TGTGCCAGCAGCTCCATGCGGGGCCTCGAG. The chain is built from TRBV11-2 and TRBJ2-7, with a weak D call TRBD2 (6 bases). The observed sequence ends 3 residues before the CDR3 terminus, with the missing tail filled in from the germline J gene. V was trimmed by 4 bases and J by 6 bases, leaving 13 bases between them. The germline V gene has CDR1 SGHAT and CDR2 FQNNGV. The CDR3 consists of 13 residues.

The CDR3 region is CASSSQAAYRNTIYF. CDR3 DNA (partial): TGTGCCAGCAGCTCCCAAGCCGCCTATAGAAACACC. The chain couples TRBV7-2 to TRBJ1-3; no clear D gene. The sequence runs out 3 residues before the end of the CDR3; the remainder is reconstructed from the germline J gene. The ends were cut back, 4 bases at V and 5 bases at J, with 15 bases in the middle. The CDR3 runs to 15 residues. Per germline, CDR1 SGHTA and CDR2 FQGNSA.

The CDR3 spells CASSSDRTQAYEQYF. The DNA read from the CDR3 is TGCGCCAGCAGCTCGGACAGGACGCAAGCCTACGAG. The V and J genes are TRBV5-1 and TRBJ2-7, with 7 nucleotides matching TRBD1. Sequencing ends 3 residues short of the CDR3 end; the germline J gene provides the rest. This CDR3 is built from 15 residues. Germline V gives CDR1 SGHRS, CDR2 YFSETQ. V was clipped by 3 bases and J by 2 bases; unmatched bases: 8. Based on the CDR3 plus reference TRBV5-1 and TRBJ2-7, the full variable domain is KAGVTQTPRYLIKTRGQQVTLSCSPISGHRSVSWYQQTPGQGLQFLFEYFSETQRNKGNFPGRFSGRQFSNSRSEMNVSTLELGDSALYLCASSSDRTQAYEQYFGPGTRLTVT.

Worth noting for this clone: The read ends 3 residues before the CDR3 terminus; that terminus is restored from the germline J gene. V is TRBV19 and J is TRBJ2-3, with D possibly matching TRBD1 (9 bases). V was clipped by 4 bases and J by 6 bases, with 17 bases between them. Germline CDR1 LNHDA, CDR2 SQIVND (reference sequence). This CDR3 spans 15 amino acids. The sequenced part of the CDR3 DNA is TGTGCCAGTAGTACGACTAGCGACAGGGGGGATACG. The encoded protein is CASSTTSDRGDT. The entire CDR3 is CASSTTSDRGDTQYF.

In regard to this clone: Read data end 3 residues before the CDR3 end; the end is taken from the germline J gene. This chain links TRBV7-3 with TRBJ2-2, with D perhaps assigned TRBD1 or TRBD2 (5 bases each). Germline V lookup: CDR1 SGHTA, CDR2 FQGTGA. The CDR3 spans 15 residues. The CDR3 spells CASSAQGPQGEKLFF. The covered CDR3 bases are TGTGCCAGCAGCGCCCAAGGCCCCCAGGGAGAAAAG.

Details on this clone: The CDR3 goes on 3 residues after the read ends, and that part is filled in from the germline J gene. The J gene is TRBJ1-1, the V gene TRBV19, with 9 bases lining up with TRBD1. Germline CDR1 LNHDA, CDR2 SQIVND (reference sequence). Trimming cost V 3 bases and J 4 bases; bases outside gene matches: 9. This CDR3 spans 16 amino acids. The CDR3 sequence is CASSILLGQGRTEAFF. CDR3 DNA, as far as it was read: TGTGCCAGTAGTATTTTGTTGGGACAGGGTCGCACTGAA.

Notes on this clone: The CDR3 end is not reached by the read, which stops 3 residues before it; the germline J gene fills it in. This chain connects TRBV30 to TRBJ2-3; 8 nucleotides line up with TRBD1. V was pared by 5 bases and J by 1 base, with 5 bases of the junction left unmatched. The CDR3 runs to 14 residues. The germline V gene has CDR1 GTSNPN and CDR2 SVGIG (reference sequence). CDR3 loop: CAWGDRRGTDTQYF. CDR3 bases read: TGTGCCTGGGGGGACAGGAGAGGCACAGATACG.

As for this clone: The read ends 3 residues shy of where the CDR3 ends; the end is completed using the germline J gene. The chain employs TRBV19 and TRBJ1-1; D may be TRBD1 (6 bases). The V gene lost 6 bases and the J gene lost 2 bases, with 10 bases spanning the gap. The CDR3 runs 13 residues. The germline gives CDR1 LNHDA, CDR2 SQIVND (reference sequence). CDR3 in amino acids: CASSRQANTEAFF. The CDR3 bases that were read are TGTGCCAGTAGCCGACAGGCTAACACTGAA. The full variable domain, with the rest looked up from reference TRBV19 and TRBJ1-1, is DGGITQSPKYLFRKEGQNVTLSCEQNLNHDAMYWYRQDPGQGLRLIYYSQIVNDFQKGDIAEGYSVSREKKESFPLTVTSAQKNPTAFYLCASSRQANTEAFFGQGTRLTVV.

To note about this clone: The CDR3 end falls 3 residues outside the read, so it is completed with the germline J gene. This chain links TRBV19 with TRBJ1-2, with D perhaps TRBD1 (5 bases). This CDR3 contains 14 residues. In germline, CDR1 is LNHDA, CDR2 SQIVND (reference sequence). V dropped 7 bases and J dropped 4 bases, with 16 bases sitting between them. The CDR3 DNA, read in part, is TGTGCCAGTACCCCCGGTAGGGGCTTCTATGGC. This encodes CASTPGRGFYG. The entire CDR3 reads CASTPGRGFYGYTF.

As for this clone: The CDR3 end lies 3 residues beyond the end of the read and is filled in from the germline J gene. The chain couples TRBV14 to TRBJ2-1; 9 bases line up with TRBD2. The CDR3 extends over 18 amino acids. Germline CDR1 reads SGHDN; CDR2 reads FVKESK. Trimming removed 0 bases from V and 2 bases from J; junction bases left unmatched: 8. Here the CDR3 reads CASSQESFRLAAYNEQFF. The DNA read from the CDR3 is TGTGCCAGCAGCCAAGAGTCCTTTCGACTAGCGGCCTACAATGAG.

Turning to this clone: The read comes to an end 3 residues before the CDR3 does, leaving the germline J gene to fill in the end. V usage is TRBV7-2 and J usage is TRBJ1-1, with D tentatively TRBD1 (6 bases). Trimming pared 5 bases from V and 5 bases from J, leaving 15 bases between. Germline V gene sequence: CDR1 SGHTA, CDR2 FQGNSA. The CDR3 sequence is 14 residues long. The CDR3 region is CASSPGRGYTEAFF. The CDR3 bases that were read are TGTGCCAGCAGCCCGGGCAGGGGTTATACTGAA.

CDR3 DNA, as far as it was read: TGCAGCGGGGGACAGGGGAACTACAATGAG. Protein: CSGGQGNYNE. The CDR3 as a whole reads CSGGQGNYNEQFF. V gene TRBV29-1 combines with J gene TRBJ2-1, with 10 nucleotides matching TRBD1. The DNA ends 3 residues before the CDR3 does, and the rest of the CDR3 is filled in from the germline J gene. V shed 7 bases and J 3 bases; nucleotides not matched to a gene: 3. Germline values: CDR1 SQVTM, CDR2 ANQGSEA. The CDR3 is 13 residues long.

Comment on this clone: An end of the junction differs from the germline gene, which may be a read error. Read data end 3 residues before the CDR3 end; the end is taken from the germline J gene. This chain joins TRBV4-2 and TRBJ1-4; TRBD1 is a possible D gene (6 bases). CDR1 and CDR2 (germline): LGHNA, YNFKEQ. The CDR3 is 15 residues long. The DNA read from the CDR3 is TGCGCCAGCAGCCACGCGCGGGGGCTGGGGGAAAAA. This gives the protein CASSHARGLGEK. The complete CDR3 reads CASSHARGLGEKLFF.

CDR3 sequence: CASSNQGIYGYTF. The sequenced part of the CDR3 DNA is TGTGCCAGTAGTAATCAGGGGATCTATGGC. V gene TRBV19 combines with J gene TRBJ1-2, with D possibly TRBD1 on 6 matching bases. From the germline J gene comes the end of the CDR3, since the read stops 3 residues before it. Germline CDR1 reads LNHDA; CDR2 reads SQIVND (reference sequence). The CDR3 contains 13 residues. V lost 4 bases and J 4 bases, leaving 10 bases between the germline ends.

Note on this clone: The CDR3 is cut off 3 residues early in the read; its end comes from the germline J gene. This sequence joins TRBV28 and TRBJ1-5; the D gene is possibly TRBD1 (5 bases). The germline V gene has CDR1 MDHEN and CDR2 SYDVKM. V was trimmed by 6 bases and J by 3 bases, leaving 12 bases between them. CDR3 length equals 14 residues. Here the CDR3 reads CASRGAGLNQPQHF. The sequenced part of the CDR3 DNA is TGTGCCAGCAGAGGGGCAGGGCTCAATCAGCCC.

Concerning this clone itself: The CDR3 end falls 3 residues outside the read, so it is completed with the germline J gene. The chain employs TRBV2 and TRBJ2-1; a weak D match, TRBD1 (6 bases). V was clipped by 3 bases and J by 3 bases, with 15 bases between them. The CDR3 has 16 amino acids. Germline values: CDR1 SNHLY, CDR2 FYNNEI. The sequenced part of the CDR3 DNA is TGTGCCAGCAGTGACGTAGGGGGTTCAATCTACAATGAG. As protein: CASSDVGGSIYNE. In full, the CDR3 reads CASSDVGGSIYNEQFF.

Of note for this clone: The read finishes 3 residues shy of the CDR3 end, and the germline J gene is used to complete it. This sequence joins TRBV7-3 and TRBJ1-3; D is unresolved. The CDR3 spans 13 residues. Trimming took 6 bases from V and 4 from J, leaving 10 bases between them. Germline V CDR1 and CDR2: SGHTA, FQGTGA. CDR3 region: CASSSTQGNTIYF. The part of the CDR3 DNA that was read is TGTGCCAGCAGTTCAACCCAGGGAAACACC.

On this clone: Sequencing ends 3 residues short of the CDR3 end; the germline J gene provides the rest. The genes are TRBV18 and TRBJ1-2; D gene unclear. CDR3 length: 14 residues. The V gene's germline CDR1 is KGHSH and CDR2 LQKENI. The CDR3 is CASSPDGLTYDYTF. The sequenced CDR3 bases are TGTGCCAGCTCACCGGACGGACTGACCTACGAC.

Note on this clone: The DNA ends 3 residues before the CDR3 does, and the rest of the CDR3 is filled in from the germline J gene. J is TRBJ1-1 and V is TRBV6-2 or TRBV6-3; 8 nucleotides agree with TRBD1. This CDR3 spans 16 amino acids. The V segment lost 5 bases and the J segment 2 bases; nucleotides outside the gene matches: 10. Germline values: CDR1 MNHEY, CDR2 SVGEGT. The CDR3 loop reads CASSPSDRGENTEAFF. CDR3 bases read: TGTGCCAGCAGTCCATCCGACAGGGGAGAAAACACTGAA.